The 20 T cell receptor beta chains below all came from one sample that was sequenced in a study of shared clonotypes between healthy human individuals. The assay was immunoSEQ multiplex PCR, and TCRdb's table has in-frame clones only and misses some. The table has over a million clones, around 97% seen once. The material sequenced was naive CD4+ T cells sorted from blood. Subset described: CD45RA+ positively selected. Receptors originate from a man aged 25 to 40 in good health.

The V call is TRBV7-9, the J call TRBJ2-2; D ambiguous. V lost 0 bases, J lost 4 bases, and 6 bases lay in between. CDR3 length: 14 residues. Germline V gene lookup returns CDR1 SEHNR and CDR2 FQNEAQ (reference sequence). The CDR3 nucleotides read TGTGCCAGCAGCTTAGCGTCATCCACCGGGGAGCTGTTTTTT. Protein: CASSLASSTGELFF.

The chain combines TRBV5-1 with TRBJ1-4; D is uncertain. Trimming removed 4 bases from V and 11 bases from J, with 12 bases in between. Germline lookup yields CDR1 SGHRS and CDR2 YFSETQ. The CDR3 runs to 12 residues. As DNA, the CDR3 is TGCGCCAGCAGCGACGACACGGACAAACTGTTTTTT. This gives the protein CASSDDTDKLFF.

This chain joins TRBV27 and TRBJ2-5; 7 positions match TRBD1. This CDR3 comprises 14 residues. V dropped 5 bases and J dropped 5; count of bases not matched to a gene: 8. The germline CDR1 and CDR2 sequences are MNHEY and SMNVEV (reference sequence). The CDR3 region has the DNA TGTGCCAGCAGTATCCGGACAGGCCCCGAGACCCAGTACTTC. Translating gives CASSIRTGPETQYF.

The chain has TRBV10-1 and TRBJ2-1; 16 nucleotides align to TRBD2. CDR3 length: 18 residues. Losses at the gene ends were 6 bases for V and 7 bases for J; bases not matched to a gene: 12. Germline assignment: CDR1 WNHNN and CDR2 SYGVQD (reference sequence). This CDR3 reads CASSAGTSGRAIGNEQFF. DNA of the CDR3: TGCGCCAGCAGCGCCGGGACTAGCGGGAGGGCCATCGGGAATGAGCAGTTCTTC.

V is TRBV9 and J is TRBJ2-7; TRBD1 matches 7 bases. The V gene's germline CDR1 is SGDLS and CDR2 YYNGEE. Germline trimming cut 4 bases from V and 0 bases from J; bases unmatched to any gene: 7. The CDR3 loop spans 15 amino acids. CDR3 nucleotides: TGTGCCAGCAGCAAAACCCCAGGGGGCTCCTACGAGCAGTACTTC. It specifies CASSKTPGGSYEQYF. Together with reference TRBV9 and TRBJ2-7, the CDR3 gives the full variable domain: DSGVTQTPKHLITATGQRVTLRCSPRSGDLSVYWYQQSLDQGLQFLIQYYNGEERAKGNILERFSAQQFPDLHSELNLSSLELGDSALYFCASSKTPGGSYEQYFGPGTRLTVT.

This clone has a single count. The chain recombines TRBV29-1 with TRBJ1-2; D is undetermined. V lost 0 bases and J 8 bases, leaving 10 bases between the germline ends. The CDR3 runs to 12 residues. Per germline, CDR1 SQVTM and CDR2 ANQGSEA. CDR3 residues: CSVEDGSGGYTF. Here the CDR3 DNA reads TGCAGCGTTGAAGATGGGTCAGGCGGCTACACCTTC.

The V call is TRBV4-3, the J call TRBJ2-3; D is possibly TRBD1 or TRBD2 (5 bases each). CDR3 length: 17 amino acids. CDR1 and CDR2 from the germline V gene are LGHNA and YSLEER. The V end lost 3 bases, the J end lost 1 base, and 17 bases lay between the germline ends. CDR3 residues: CASSQETGTKGTDTQYF. The CDR3 nucleotides read TGCGCCAGCAGCCAGGAGACCGGGACGAAAGGCACAGATACGCAGTATTTT.

The chain links TRBV28 to TRBJ2-1; D might be TRBD1 (6 bases). Germline CDR1 reads MDHEN; CDR2 reads SYDVKM. Deletions cut 5 bases from V and 6 bases from J, with 11 bases between. The length of the CDR3 is 13 residues. CDR3 in amino acids: CASSPTGFNEQFF. CDR3 DNA: TGTGCCAGCAGTCCAACAGGGTTCAATGAGCAGTTCTTC. The entire variable domain, with the rest obtained from reference TRBV28 and TRBJ2-1, is as follows: DVKVTQSSRYLVKRTGEKVFLECVQDMDHENMFWYRQDPGLGLRLIYFSYDVKMKEKGDIPEGYSVSREKKERFSLILESASTNQTSMYLCASSPTGFNEQFFGPGTRLTVL.

The chain carries TRBV7-9 and TRBJ1-2, with D possibly matching TRBD1 (5 bases). The CDR3 is 13 amino acids. V lost 1 base and J lost 8, with 11 bases in between. The germline CDR1 and CDR2 sequences are SEHNR and FQNEAQ (reference sequence). In nucleotides, the CDR3 is TGTGCCAGCAGCTTAGGGGTAGGGGACGGCTACACCTTC. This codes for CASSLGVGDGYTF.

The chain has TRBV4-3 and TRBJ2-3; 7 nucleotides match TRBD1. This CDR3 has 15 residues. V gave up 4 bases and J gave up 3 bases; unmatched junction bases: 7. In germline, CDR1 is LGHNA, CDR2 YSLEER. CDR3 residues: CASSPRDSLTDTQYF. The CDR3 DNA follows: TGCGCCAGCAGCCCCCGGGACAGCCTAACAGATACGCAGTATTTT.

The rearrangement uses TRBV5-1 and TRBJ2-5, with 8 bases that match TRBD2. CDR1 and CDR2 (germline): SGHRS, YFSETQ. Trimming took 3 bases from V and 4 from J; bases not matched to a gene: 5. The CDR3 runs 14 residues. The CDR3 DNA follows: TGCGCCAGCAGCTCCGGGACTAGAGGAGAGACCCAGTACTTC. Protein sequence: CASSSGTRGETQYF.

The rearrangement links TRBV15 to TRBJ2-3; D perhaps matches TRBD1 (6 bases). Trimming cost V 1 base and J 0 bases, with 14 bases left between them. Germline lookup yields CDR1 LNHNV and CDR2 YYDKDF (reference sequence). This CDR3 comprises 17 residues. CDR3 residues: CATSRVPRGSSTDTQYF. The CDR3 coding sequence is TGTGCCACCAGCAGAGTCCCCAGGGGTTCTAGCACAGATACGCAGTATTTT.

The chain recombines TRBV7-9 with TRBJ2-2; the D gene is possibly TRBD1 (6 bases). Germline CDR1 SEHNR, CDR2 FQNEAQ (reference sequence). This CDR3 region has 17 residues. Trimming cost V 2 bases and J 4 bases, with 17 bases left between them. CDR3 sequence: CASSLLFEQGSTGELFF. Written as DNA, the CDR3 is TGTGCCAGCAGCTTATTATTTGAGCAGGGGAGCACCGGGGAGCTGTTTTTT.

The gene calls are TRBV7-8 and TRBJ2-7; 9 positions agree with TRBD1. Germline lookup yields CDR1 SGHVS and CDR2 FQNEAQ. This CDR3 region has 15 residues. Losses at the gene ends were 7 bases for V and 2 bases for J; bases not matched to a gene: 9. For the CDR3, the DNA is TGTGCCAGCACCCCCTGGGGGACAGGGACCTACGAGCAGTACTTC. It is translated as CASTPWGTGTYEQYF.

The rearrangement joins TRBV6-1 to TRBJ1-2; unclear D gene. The V and J ends lost 9 bases and 8 bases respectively, with 10 bases between them. Per germline, CDR1 MNHNS and CDR2 SASEGT. The CDR3 runs to 10 residues. CDR3 amino acids: CASGVWGYTF. As DNA, the CDR3 is TGTGCCAGTGGGGTTTGGGGCTACACCTTC.

The rearrangement links TRBV25-1 to TRBJ1-3, with D possibly being TRBD1 (6 bases). The V end was cut by 6 bases, the J end by 0 bases, with 9 bases between. The V gene's germline CDR1 is MGHDK and CDR2 SYGVNS. The CDR3 loop spans 14 amino acids. The CDR3 sequence: CASRQGGSGNTIYF. The CDR3 DNA reads TGTGCCAGCAGACAGGGCGGCTCTGGAAACACCATATATTTT.

The V call is TRBV6-5, the J call TRBJ2-7; no clear D. With 4 bases removed from V and 5 bases from J, the gap between germline ends came to 9 bases. The germline CDR1 and CDR2 sequences are MNHEY and SVGAGI. The CDR3 covers 12 residues. CDR3 residues: CASSSVVHEQYF. CDR3 bases: TGTGCCAGCAGTTCGGTGGTCCACGAGCAGTACTTC.

The V gene is TRBV2, the J gene TRBJ1-1; a possible D gene is TRBD1 (6 bases). The CDR3 spans 15 residues. Trimming stripped 7 bases from V and 5 bases from J, with 20 bases between. Germline values: CDR1 SNHLY, CDR2 FYNNEI. CDR3 protein: CASTVGGRLGTEAFF. CDR3 nucleotides: TGTGCCAGCACCGTCGGGGGGCGACTGGGTACTGAAGCTTTCTTT.

J is TRBJ2-5 and V is TRBV6-5; D is unclear. CDR1 MNHEY and CDR2 SVGAGI come from the germline V gene. There are 15 residues in the CDR3. The ends were cut back, 7 bases at V and 4 bases at J, with 19 bases in the middle. The CDR3 DNA reads TGTGCCAGCACCTCCGGGCCCCAGCGTGGAGAGACCCAGTACTTC. Translating gives CASTSGPQRGETQYF.

The gene calls are TRBV5-4 and TRBJ1-1; TRBD1 aligns across 7 bases. The J segment lost 0 bases and the V segment lost 6 bases, leaving 5 bases of the junction unmatched. CDR1 and CDR2 from the germline V gene are SGHNT and YYREEE (reference sequence). The CDR3 is made up of 14 amino acids. CDR3 sequence: CASNEGALNTEAFF. CDR3 nucleotide sequence: TGTGCCAGCAACGAGGGGGCATTGAACACTGAAGCTTTCTTT.